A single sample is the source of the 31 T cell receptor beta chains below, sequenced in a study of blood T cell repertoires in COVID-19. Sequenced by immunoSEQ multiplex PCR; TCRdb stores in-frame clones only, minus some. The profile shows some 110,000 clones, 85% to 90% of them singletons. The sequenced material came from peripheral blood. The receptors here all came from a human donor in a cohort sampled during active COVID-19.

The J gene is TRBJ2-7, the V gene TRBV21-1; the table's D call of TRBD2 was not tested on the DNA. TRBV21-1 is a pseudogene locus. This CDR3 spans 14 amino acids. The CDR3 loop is CASTGRLRTYEQYF. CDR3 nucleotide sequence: TGTGCCAGCACCGGGCGTCTACGGACTTACGAGCAGTACTTC.

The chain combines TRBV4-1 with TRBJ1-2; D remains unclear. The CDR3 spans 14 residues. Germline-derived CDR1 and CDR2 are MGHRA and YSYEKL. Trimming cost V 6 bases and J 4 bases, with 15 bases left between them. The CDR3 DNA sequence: TGCGCCAGCAGACCCACTGGTGCGAGCTATGGCTACACCTTC. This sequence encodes CASRPTGASYGYTF.

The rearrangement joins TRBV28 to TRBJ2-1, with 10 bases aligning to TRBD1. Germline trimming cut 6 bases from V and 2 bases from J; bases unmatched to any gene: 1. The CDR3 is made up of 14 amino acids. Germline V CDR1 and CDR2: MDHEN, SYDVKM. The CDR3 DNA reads TGTGCCAGCAGGACAGGGGGCACCTACAATGAGCAGTTCTTC. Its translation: CASRTGGTYNEQFF.

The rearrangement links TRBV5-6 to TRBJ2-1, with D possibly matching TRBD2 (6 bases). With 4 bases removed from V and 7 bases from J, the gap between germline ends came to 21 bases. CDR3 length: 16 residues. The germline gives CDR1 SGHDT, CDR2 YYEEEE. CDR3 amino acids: CASSQRGSGRYNEQFF. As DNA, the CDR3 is TGTGCCAGCAGCCAACGGGGGAGCGGGCGGTATAATGAGCAGTTCTTC. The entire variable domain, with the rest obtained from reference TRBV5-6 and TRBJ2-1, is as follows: DAGVTQSPTHLIKTRGQQVTLRCSPKSGHDTVSWYQQALGQGPQFIFQYYEEEERQRGNFPDRFSGHQFPNYSSELNVNALLLGDSALYLCASSQRGSGRYNEQFFGPGTRLTVL.

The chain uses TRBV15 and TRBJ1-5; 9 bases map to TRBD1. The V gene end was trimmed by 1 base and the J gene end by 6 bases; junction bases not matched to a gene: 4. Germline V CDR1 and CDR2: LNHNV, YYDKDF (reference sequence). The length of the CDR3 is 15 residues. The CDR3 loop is CATSRGTGVTQPQHF. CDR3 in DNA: TGTGCCACCAGCAGAGGGACAGGGGTCACTCAGCCCCAGCATTTT.

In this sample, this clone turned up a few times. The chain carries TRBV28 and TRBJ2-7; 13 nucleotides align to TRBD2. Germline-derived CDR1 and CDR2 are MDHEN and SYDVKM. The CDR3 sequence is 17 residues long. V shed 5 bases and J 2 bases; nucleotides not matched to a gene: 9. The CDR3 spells CASSVNTGTSGTYEQYF. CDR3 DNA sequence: TGTGCCAGCAGTGTAAACACCGGGACTAGCGGGACCTACGAGCAGTACTTC.

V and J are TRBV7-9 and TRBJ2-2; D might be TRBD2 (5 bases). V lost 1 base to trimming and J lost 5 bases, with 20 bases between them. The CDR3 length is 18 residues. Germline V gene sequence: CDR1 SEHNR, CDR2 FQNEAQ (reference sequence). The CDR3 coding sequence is TGTGCCAGCAGCTTAGGGGCCATCAGAGGCGGGTTAACCGGGGAGCTGTTTTTT. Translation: CASSLGAIRGGLTGELFF. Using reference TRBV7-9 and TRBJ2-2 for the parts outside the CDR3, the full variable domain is DTGVSQNPRHKITKRGQNVTFRCDPISEHNRLYWYRQTLGQGPEFLTYFQNEAQLEKSRLLSDRFSAERPKGSFSTLEIQRTEQGDSAMYLCASSLGAIRGGLTGELFFGEGSRLTVL.

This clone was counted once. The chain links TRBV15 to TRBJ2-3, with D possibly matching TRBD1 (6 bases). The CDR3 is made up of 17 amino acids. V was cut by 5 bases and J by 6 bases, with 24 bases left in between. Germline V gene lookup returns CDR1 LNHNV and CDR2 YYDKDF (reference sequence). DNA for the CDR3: TGTGCCACCAGCGTCGCCACAGTGAGGGGGTCTAGCGATACGCAGTATTTT. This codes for CATSVATVRGSSDTQYF.

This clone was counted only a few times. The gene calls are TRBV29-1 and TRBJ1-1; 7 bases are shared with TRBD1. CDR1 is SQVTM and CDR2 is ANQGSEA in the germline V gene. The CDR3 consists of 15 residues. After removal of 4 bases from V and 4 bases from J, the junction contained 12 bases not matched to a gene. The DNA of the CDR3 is TGCAGCGTTGGGGGGAGAACAGGGGCGGGCACTGAAGCTTTCTTT. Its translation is CSVGGRTGAGTEAFF.

The CDR3 nucleotides are TGTGCCAGCAGCCCCGGGACAGGGTGGGTCGGGGAGCTGTTTTTT. Protein: CASSPGTGWVGELFF. This chain connects TRBV5-4 to TRBJ2-2, with 9 bases fitting TRBD1. V gave up 4 bases and J gave up 7 bases; unmatched junction bases: 8. The CDR3 runs 15 residues. Germline V gives CDR1 SGHNT, CDR2 YYREEE (reference sequence).

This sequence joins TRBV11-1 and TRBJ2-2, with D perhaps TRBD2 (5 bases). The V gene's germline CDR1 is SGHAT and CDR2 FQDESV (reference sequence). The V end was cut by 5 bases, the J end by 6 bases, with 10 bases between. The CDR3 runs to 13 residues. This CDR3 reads CASSVGDSGELFF. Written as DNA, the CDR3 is TGTGCCAGCAGCGTCGGGGATTCCGGGGAGCTGTTTTTT.

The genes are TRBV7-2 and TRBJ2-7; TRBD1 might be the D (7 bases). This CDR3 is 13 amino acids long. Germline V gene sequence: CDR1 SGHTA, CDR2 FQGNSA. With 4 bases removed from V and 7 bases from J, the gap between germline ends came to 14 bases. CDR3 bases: TGTGCCAGCAGCTCTAGGACAGGAGGGGAGCAGTACTTC. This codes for CASSSRTGGEQYF.

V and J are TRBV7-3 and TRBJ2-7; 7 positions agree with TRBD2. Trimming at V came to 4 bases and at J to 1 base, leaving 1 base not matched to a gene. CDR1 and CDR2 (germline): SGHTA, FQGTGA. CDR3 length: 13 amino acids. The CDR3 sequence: CASSWGGSYEQYF. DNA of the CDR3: TGTGCCAGCAGCTGGGGGGGATCCTACGAGCAGTACTTC.

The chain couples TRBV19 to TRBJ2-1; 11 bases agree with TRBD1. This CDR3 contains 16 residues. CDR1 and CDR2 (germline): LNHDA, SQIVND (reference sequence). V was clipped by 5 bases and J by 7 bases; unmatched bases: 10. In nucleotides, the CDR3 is TGTGCCAGTAGTTCTTTCGGGACAGGGGGTTGGAATGAGCAGTTCTTC. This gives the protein CASSSFGTGGWNEQFF.

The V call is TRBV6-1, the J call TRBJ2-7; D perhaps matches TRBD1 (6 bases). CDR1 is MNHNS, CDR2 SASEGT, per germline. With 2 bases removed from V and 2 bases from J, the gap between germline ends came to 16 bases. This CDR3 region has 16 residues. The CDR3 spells CASSEPRVGAAYEQYF. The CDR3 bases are TGTGCCAGCAGTGAACCTCGGGTGGGGGCGGCCTACGAGCAGTACTTC.

Here the CDR3 DNA reads TGTGCCAGCAGCATGACAGGGGGAGGGAACTATGGCTACACCTTC. It specifies CASSMTGGGNYGYTF. The chain joins TRBV7-8 to TRBJ1-2; 9 bases agree with TRBD1. After removal of 5 bases from V and 2 bases from J, the junction contained 6 bases not matched to a gene. CDR1 and CDR2 (germline): SGHVS, FQNEAQ. The CDR3 spans 15 residues.

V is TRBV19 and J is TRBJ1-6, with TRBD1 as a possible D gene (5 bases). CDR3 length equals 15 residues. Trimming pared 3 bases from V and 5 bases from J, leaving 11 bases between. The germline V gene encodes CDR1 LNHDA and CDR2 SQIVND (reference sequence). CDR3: CASSISGQNNSPLHF. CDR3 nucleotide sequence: TGTGCCAGTAGTATCAGTGGACAAAATAATTCACCCCTCCACTTT.

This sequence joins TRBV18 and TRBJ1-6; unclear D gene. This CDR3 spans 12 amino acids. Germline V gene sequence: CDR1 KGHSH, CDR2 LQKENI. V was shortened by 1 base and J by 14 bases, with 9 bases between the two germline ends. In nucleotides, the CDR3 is TGTGCCAGCTCACCACGGGTCGGGACCCTCCACTTT. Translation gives CASSPRVGTLHF.

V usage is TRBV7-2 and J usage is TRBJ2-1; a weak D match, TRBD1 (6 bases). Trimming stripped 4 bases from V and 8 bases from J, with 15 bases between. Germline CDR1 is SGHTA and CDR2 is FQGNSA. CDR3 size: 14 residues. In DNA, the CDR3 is TGTGCCAGCAGCTGGCTACAGGGTATCGATGAGCAGTTCTTC. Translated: CASSWLQGIDEQFF.

The CDR3 loop reads CASSWTGLAFSTDTQYF. CDR3 nucleotides: TGTGCCAGCAGCTGGACGGGACTAGCGTTTAGCACAGATACGCAGTATTTT. The V and J genes are TRBV5-5 and TRBJ2-3, with 10 bases fitting TRBD2. There are 17 residues in the CDR3. J lost 0 bases, V lost 3 bases, and 7 bases had no gene match. Germline CDR1 reads SGHKS; CDR2 reads YYEKEE (reference sequence).

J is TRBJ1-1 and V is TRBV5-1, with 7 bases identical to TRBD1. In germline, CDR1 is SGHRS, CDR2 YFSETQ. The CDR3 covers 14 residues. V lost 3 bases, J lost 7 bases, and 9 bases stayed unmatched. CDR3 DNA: TGCGCCAGCAGCTCGTACCTCAGGGGGATTGAAGCTTTCTTT. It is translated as CASSSYLRGIEAFF.

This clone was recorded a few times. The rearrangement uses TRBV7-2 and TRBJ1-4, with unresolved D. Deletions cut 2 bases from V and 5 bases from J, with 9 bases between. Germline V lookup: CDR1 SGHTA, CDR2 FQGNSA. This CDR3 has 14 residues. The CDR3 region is CASSLRGVNEKLFF. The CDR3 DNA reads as TGTGCCAGCAGCTTAAGAGGTGTGAATGAAAAACTGTTTTTT.

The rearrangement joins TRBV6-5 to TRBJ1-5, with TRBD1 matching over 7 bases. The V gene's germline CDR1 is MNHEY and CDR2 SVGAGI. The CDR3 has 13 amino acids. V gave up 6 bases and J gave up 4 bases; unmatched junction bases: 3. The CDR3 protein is CASRDRLNQPQHF. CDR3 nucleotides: TGTGCCAGCAGGGACAGGCTTAATCAGCCCCAGCATTTT.

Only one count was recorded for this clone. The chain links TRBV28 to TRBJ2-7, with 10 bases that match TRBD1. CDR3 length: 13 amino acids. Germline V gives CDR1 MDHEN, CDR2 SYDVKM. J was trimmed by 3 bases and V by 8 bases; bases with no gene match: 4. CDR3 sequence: CASLRTGGYEQYF. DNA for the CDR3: TGTGCCAGCCTTAGGACAGGGGGCTACGAGCAGTACTTC.

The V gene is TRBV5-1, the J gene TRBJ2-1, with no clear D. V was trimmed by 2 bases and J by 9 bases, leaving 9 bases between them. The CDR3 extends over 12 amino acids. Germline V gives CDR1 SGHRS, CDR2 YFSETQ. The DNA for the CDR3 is TGCGCCAGCAGCTTAGGCCGGGTTGAGCAGTTCTTC. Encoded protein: CASSLGRVEQFF.

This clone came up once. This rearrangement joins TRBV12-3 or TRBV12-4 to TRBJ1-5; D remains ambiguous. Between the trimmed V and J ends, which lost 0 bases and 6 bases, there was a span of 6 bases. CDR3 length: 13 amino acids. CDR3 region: CASSLASGQPQHF. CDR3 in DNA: TGTGCCAGCAGTTTAGCGAGCGGTCAGCCCCAGCATTTT.

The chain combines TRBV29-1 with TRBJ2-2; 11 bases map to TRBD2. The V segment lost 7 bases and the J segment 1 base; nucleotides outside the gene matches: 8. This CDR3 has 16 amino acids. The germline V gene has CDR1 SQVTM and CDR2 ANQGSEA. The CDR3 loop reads CSAIIAGGRNTGELFF. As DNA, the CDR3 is TGCAGCGCCATCATAGCGGGGGGGCGGAACACCGGGGAGCTGTTTTTT.

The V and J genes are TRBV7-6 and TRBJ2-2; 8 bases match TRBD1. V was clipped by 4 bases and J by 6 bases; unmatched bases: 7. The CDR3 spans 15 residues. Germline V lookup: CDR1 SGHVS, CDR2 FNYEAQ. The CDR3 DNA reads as TGTGCCAGCAGCTACCAGGACAGGGTAGCCGGGGAGCTGTTTTTT. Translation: CASSYQDRVAGELFF.

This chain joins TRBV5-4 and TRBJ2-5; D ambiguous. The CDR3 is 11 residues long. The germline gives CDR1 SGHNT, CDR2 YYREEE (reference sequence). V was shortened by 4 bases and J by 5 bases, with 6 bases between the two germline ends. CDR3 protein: CASSAQETQYF. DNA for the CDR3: TGTGCCAGCAGCGCTCAGGAGACCCAGTACTTC.

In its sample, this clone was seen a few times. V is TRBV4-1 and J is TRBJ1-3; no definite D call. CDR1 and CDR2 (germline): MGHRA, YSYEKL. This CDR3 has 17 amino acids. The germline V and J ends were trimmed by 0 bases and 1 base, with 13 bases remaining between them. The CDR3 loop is CASSQEVTRRSGNTIYF. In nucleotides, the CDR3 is TGCGCCAGCAGCCAAGAAGTGACACGAAGATCTGGAAACACCATATATTTT.

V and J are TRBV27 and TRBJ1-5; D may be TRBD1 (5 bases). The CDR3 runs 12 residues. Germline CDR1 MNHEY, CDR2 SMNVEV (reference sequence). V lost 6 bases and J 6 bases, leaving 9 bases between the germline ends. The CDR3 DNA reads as TGTGCCAGCAGCGACCAGGGTCAGCCCCAGCATTTT. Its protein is CASSDQGQPQHF.